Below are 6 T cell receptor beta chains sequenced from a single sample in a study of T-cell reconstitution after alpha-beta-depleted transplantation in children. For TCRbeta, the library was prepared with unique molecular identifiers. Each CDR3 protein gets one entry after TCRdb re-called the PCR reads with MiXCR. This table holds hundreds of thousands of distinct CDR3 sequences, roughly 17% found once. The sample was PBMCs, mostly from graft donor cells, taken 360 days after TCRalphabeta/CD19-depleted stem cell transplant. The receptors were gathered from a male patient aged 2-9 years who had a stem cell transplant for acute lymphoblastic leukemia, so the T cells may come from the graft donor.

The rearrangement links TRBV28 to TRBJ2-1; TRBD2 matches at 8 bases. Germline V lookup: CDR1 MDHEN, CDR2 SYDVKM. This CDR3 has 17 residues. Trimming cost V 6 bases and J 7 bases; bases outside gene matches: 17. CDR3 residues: CASRDGRGGRGRNEQFF. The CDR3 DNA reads TGTGCCAGCAGAGACGGTCGGGGGGGAAGAGGACGGAATGAGCAGTTCTTC. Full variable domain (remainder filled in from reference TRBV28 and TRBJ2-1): DVKVTQSSRYLVKRTGEKVFLECVQDMDHENMFWYRQDPGLGLRLIYFSYDVKMKEKGDIPEGYSVSREKKERFSLILESASTNQTSMYLCASRDGRGGRGRNEQFFGPGTRLTVL.

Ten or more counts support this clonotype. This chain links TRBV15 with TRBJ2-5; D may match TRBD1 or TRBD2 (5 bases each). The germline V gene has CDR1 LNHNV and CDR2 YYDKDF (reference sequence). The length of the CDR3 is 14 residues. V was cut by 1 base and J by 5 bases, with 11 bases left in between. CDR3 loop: CATSRVGARETQYF. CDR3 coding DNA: TGTGCCACCAGCAGAGTCGGGGCTAGGGAGACCCAGTACTTC.

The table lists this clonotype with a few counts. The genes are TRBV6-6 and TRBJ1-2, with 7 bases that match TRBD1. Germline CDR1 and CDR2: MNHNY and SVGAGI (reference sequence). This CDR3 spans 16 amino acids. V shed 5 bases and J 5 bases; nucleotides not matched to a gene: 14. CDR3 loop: CASSGVRQGLRYGYTF. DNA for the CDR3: TGTGCCAGCAGTGGGGTCCGACAGGGACTAAGATATGGCTACACCTTC.

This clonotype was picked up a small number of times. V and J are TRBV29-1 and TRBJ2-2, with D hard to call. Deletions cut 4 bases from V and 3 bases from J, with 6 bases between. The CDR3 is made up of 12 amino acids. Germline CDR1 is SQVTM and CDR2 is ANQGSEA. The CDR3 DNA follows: TGCAGCGTTGTGGGATACACCGGGGAGCTGTTTTTT. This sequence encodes CSVVGYTGELFF.

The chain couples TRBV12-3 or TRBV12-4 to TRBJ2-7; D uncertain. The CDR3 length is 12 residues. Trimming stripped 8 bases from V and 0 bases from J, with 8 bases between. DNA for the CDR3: TGTGCCAGCGGGCAGCGCTCCTACGAGCAGTACTTC. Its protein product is CASGQRSYEQYF.

The DNA of the CDR3 is TGTGCCAGCACTACTAGCGGACCTTCCTACAATGAGCAGTTCTTC. It yields the protein CASTTSGPSYNEQFF. J is TRBJ2-1 and V is TRBV27; 8 bases are shared with TRBD2. CDR1 MNHEY and CDR2 SMNVEV come from the germline V gene (reference sequence). J gave up 1 base and V 7 bases, and 6 bases lay outside the gene matches. This CDR3 has 15 residues.